This TCR beta chain was documented in a study of monozygotic twins with cystic fibrosis. The wider study: Library input was about 3.3 micrograms of fragmented DNA, with approximately 16 PCR cycles.

Study conclusions and caveats: V usage most resembled the co-twin in 13 of 16 pairs. Nucleotide-identical clonotype sharing was significantly higher within monozygotic CF twin pairs than between unrelated CF individuals.

Concerning this clone itself: What it recognizes is unknown.

Germline values: CDR1 SGDLS, CDR2 YYNGEE. V was clipped by 0 bases and J by 2 bases, with 17 bases between them. The CDR3 consists of 17 residues. Only in-frame clones appear in the TCRdb table, and some are missing; sequencing was by immunoSEQ multiplex PCR. Of some 14,000 clones listed, roughly 98% are singletons. J is TRBJ1-1 and V is TRBV9; D is ambiguous. The TCR comes from a girl aged 2-10 years with cystic fibrosis. Sequenced input: blood. The CDR3 here is CASSVGGTPGRNTEAFF. In DNA, the CDR3 is TGTGCCAGCAGCGTAGGGGGTACACCGGGAAGAAACACTGAAGCTTTCTTT.